The 19 T cell receptor beta chains below all came from one sample that was sequenced in a study of CD8+ T cells in alopecia areata. RNA was isolated and reverse transcribed to cDNA, the sequencing template. Sequenced by immunoSEQ multiplex PCR; TCRdb stores in-frame clones only, minus some. The repertoire has 110,000 or so clones, approximately 38% of them found once; the top ten carry over 3%. Sequenced: CD4+ T cells sorted from blood. These receptors were taken from a human donor with alopecia areata.

This clone was found a few times. The chain carries TRBV29-1 and TRBJ1-5; a possible D gene is TRBD1 (5 bases). V dropped 0 bases and J dropped 0 bases, with 15 bases sitting between them. CDR1 and CDR2 (germline): SQVTM, ANQGSEA. The CDR3 sequence is 17 residues long. For the CDR3, the DNA is TGCAGCGTTGAAGATCACCCCAGGGATTATAGCAATCAGCCCCAGCATTTT. This gives the protein CSVEDHPRDYSNQPQHF.

This chain joins TRBV2 and TRBJ2-1; either TRBD1 or TRBD2 may fit D (7 bases each). V dropped 7 bases and J dropped 0 bases, with 16 bases sitting between them. CDR1 SNHLY and CDR2 FYNNEI come from the germline V gene. The CDR3 is 16 amino acids. The CDR3 nucleotides read TGTGCCAGCACCCGACAGGGACTATCCTCCTACAATGAGCAGTTCTTC. This translates into CASTRQGLSSYNEQFF.

This clone has just a few counts. The V and J genes are TRBV29-1 and TRBJ1-2, with 9 bases that match TRBD1. The V segment lost 5 bases and the J segment 0 bases; nucleotides outside the gene matches: 7. CDR1 is SQVTM and CDR2 is ANQGSEA in the germline V gene. The CDR3 has 15 residues. For the CDR3, the DNA is TGCAGCGTTCCACAGGGGGCAGTTACTAACTATGGCTACACCTTC. Translated: CSVPQGAVTNYGYTF.

This clone has a count of ten or more. V and J are TRBV7-2 and TRBJ2-7; D is perhaps TRBD1 or TRBD2 (5 bases each). Germline V gives CDR1 SGHTA, CDR2 FQGNSA. V gave up 0 bases and J gave up 6 bases, with 15 bases separating them. This CDR3 is 15 amino acids long. This CDR3 reads CASSLALPGRTEQYF. CDR3 coding DNA: TGTGCCAGCAGCTTAGCGCTTCCGGGGCGCACCGAGCAGTACTTC.

This clone was recorded a few times. CDR3 sequence (DNA): TGTGCCAGCAGTTGGAAGAGACTAGCGGTCACCGGGGAGCTGTTTTTT. This codes for CASSWKRLAVTGELFF. V gene TRBV28 combines with J gene TRBJ2-2, with 9 bases matching TRBD2. The germline CDR1 and CDR2 sequences are MDHEN and SYDVKM. The CDR3 covers 16 residues. V lost 4 bases, J lost 4 bases, and 7 bases stayed unmatched.

V is TRBV29-1 and J is TRBJ2-5; 7 nucleotides line up with TRBD1. In germline, CDR1 is SQVTM, CDR2 ANQGSEA. The CDR3 sequence is 13 residues long. V lost 3 bases and J lost 4; bases outside the gene matches: 5. The CDR3 bases are TGCAGCGTTGACGTCGGACAGGCAGAGACCCAGTACTTC. Protein sequence: CSVDVGQAETQYF.

The chain uses TRBV29-1 and TRBJ2-7, with D maybe TRBD1 (7 bases). The V end lost 4 bases, the J end lost 4 bases, and 17 bases lay between the germline ends. CDR3 size: 14 residues. Germline V CDR1 and CDR2: SQVTM, ANQGSEA. CDR3 sequence: CSVAEQGRKYEQYF. Here the CDR3 DNA reads TGCAGCGTTGCCGAACAGGGGAGGAAATACGAGCAGTACTTC.

J is TRBJ1-6 and V is TRBV6-5; possibly TRBD1 for D (5 bases). Germline loops: CDR1 MNHEY, CDR2 SVGAGI. Trimming removed 7 bases at V and 9 bases at J, with 16 bases between. The CDR3 has 14 amino acids. The CDR3 sequence is CASKVGRGGSPLHF. The CDR3 coding sequence is TGTGCCAGCAAAGTAGGGAGGGGCGGTTCACCCCTCCACTTT.

V and J are TRBV2 and TRBJ2-1, with unresolved D. The V and J ends lost 1 base and 10 bases respectively, with 8 bases between them. The germline V gene encodes CDR1 SNHLY and CDR2 FYNNEI. This CDR3 contains 12 residues. The CDR3 protein is CASSEGVIEQFF. The CDR3 region has the DNA TGTGCCAGCAGTGAAGGGGTTATCGAGCAGTTCTTC.

This clone was detected only a few times. The chain employs TRBV5-8 and TRBJ1-2; the D is unclear. V was shortened by 7 bases and J by 3 bases, with 10 bases between the two germline ends. Germline CDR1 and CDR2: SGHTS and YDEGEE. The CDR3 extends over 12 amino acids. The CDR3 DNA reads as TGTGCCAGCGGAACCAGAGACTATGGCTACACCTTC. Protein: CASGTRDYGYTF.

The rearrangement joins TRBV30 to TRBJ1-1, with D uncertain. CDR3 size: 14 residues. Per the germline V gene, CDR1 is GTSNPN and CDR2 is SVGIG (reference sequence). V shed 4 bases and J shed 4 bases, with 16 bases lying between them. The CDR3 nucleotides are TGTGCCTGGAATGCGGGGTTAATGGGCACTGAAGCTTTCTTT. It translates to CAWNAGLMGTEAFF.

This clone was counted between two and nine times. The rearrangement links TRBV5-6 to TRBJ1-2; D call uncertain. Germline CDR1 SGHDT, CDR2 YYEEEE. The CDR3 runs to 11 residues. V dropped 0 bases and J dropped 8 bases, with 5 bases sitting between them. The CDR3 protein is CASSLDDGYTF. The CDR3 DNA follows: TGTGCCAGCAGCTTGGACGACGGCTACACCTTC.

This clone has just a few counts. V is TRBV7-9 and J is TRBJ1-4; D is unresolved. Germline CDR1 is SEHNR and CDR2 is FQNEAQ (reference sequence). This CDR3 comprises 14 residues. V was clipped by 5 bases and J by 0 bases, with 7 bases between them. CDR3: CASSRGPTNEKLFF. The CDR3 DNA is TGTGCCAGCAGCCGTGGGCCAACTAATGAAAAACTGTTTTTT.

This clone was seen a few times. This CDR3 reads CSVAVPGTVLQETQYF. As DNA, the CDR3 is TGCAGCGTCGCAGTGCCCGGGACGGTACTCCAAGAGACCCAGTACTTC. This chain joins TRBV29-1 and TRBJ2-5; D might be TRBD1 or TRBD2, each matching 5 bases. Between the trimmed V and J ends, which lost 6 bases and 1 base, there was a span of 21 bases. The CDR3 consists of 16 residues. Per the germline V gene, CDR1 is SQVTM and CDR2 is ANQGSEA.

The J gene is TRBJ2-7, the V gene TRBV30, with 8 bases fitting TRBD1. The germline gives CDR1 GTSNPN, CDR2 SVGIG (reference sequence). Trimming took 5 bases from V and 0 from J; bases not matched to a gene: 3. The length of the CDR3 is 13 residues. In DNA form, the CDR3 reads TGTGCCTGGGGGGACAGGAACTCCTACGAGCAGTACTTC. The encoded protein is CAWGDRNSYEQYF. Based on the CDR3 plus reference TRBV30 and TRBJ2-7, the full variable domain is SQTIHQWPATLVQPVGSPLSLECTVEGTSNPNLYWYRQAAGRGLQLLFYSVGIGQISSEVPQNLSASRPQDRQFILSSKKLLLSDSGFYLCAWGDRNSYEQYFGPGTRLTVT.

This clone came up once. The CDR3 loop reads CASSLRQGPTDTQYF. Here the CDR3 DNA reads TGTGCCAGCAGCTTGAGACAGGGTCCCACAGATACGCAGTATTTT. The chain carries TRBV5-4 and TRBJ2-3; TRBD1 agrees at 7 bases. CDR1 and CDR2 (germline): SGHNT, YYREEE (reference sequence). V shed 1 base and J 2 bases; nucleotides not matched to a gene: 4. The CDR3 extends over 15 amino acids.

In this sample, this clone turned up a few times. V gene TRBV29-1 combines with J gene TRBJ2-7; D might be TRBD2 (7 bases). The CDR3 loop spans 13 amino acids. V lost 5 bases and J 5 bases, leaving 16 bases between the germline ends. Germline CDR1 is SQVTM and CDR2 is ANQGSEA. The CDR3 region is CSVRGGGVHEQYF. The CDR3 DNA follows: TGCAGCGTTAGGGGGGGAGGCGTCCACGAGCAGTACTTC.

The chain couples TRBV30 to TRBJ2-1; D is uncertain. The CDR3 is made up of 10 amino acids. CDR1 and CDR2 from the germline V gene are GTSNPN and SVGIG (reference sequence). Trimming shortened V by 5 bases and J by 8 bases, and 7 bases separated the two germline ends. The CDR3 sequence is CAWGTYEQFF. CDR3 nucleotide sequence: TGTGCCTGGGGAACCTATGAGCAGTTCTTC.

This sequence joins TRBV29-1 and TRBJ2-2; 8 bases agree with TRBD1. The CDR3 consists of 15 residues. V trimming: 7 bases; J trimming: 6 bases; junction bases outside the gene matches: 13. Germline V gene sequence: CDR1 SQVTM, CDR2 ANQGSEA. CDR3 nucleotides: TGCAGCGCATCCAGGGGACAGGTTGGGGCCGGGGAGCTGTTTTTT. Protein product: CSASRGQVGAGELFF.